This T cell receptor (beta chain) came from a study of cytomegalovirus exposure and HLA in healthy donors. General study results and limits: The authors enumerated 150 to 200 TCR beta chains as linked to cytomegalovirus. CMV serostatus was the sole immune exposure information available.

As regards this clone: Its specificity is unknown.

The PCR had 60 Vbeta and 13 Jbeta primers. The assay was immunoSEQ multiplex PCR, and TCRdb's table has in-frame clones only and misses some. Here the sample spans 140,000 to 150,000 clones, about three quarters being singletons. Deletions cut 6 bases from V and 3 bases from J, with 18 bases between. Per the germline V gene, CDR1 is SNHLY and CDR2 is FYNNEI. This CDR3 is built from 15 residues. The chain has TRBV2 and TRBJ2-7; TRBD2 is a possible D gene (6 bases). Sequenced: PBMCs. This clonotype originated in a male donor in good health and CMV-seronegative. CDR3 sequence: CASRDNPGLLYEQYF. As DNA, the CDR3 is TGTGCCAGCAGAGACAACCCGGGACTTCTCTACGAGCAGTACTTC. The whole variable domain, filled in from reference TRBV2 and TRBJ2-7, reads EPEVTQTPSHQVTQMGQEVILRCVPISNHLYFYWYRQILGQKVEFLVSFYNNEISEKSEIFDDQFSVERPDGSNFTLKIRSTKLEDSAMYFCASRDNPGLLYEQYFGPGTRLTVT.